The 3 T cell receptor beta chains below all came from one sample that was sequenced in a study of OX40 agonist ivuxolimab in advanced cancers. The method was immunoSEQ multiplex PCR; TCRdb's version includes in-frame clones alone and lacks a portion of them. The sample carries approximately 70,000 clones, more than 80% recorded once. The specimen comprised CD4+ or CD8+ T cells sorted from blood, sampled in a trial of the OX40 agonist ivuxolimab. These receptors all stem from an adult with an advanced solid tumor such as melanoma, head and neck, liver or kidney cancer.

To note about this clone: Other DNA variants within this sample encode the same CDR3. The chain is built from TRBV6-5 and TRBJ2-5; 7 positions match TRBD1. The CDR3 runs 14 residues. V was pared by 6 bases and J by 0 bases, with 4 bases of the junction left unmatched. CDR1 and CDR2 from the germline V gene are MNHEY and SVGAGI. DNA for the CDR3: TGTGCCAGCAGAATCGACAGGGACCAAGAGACCCAGTACTTC. Amino acid sequence: CASRIDRDQETQYF.

The sample holds one count of this clone. This sequence joins TRBV7-2 and TRBJ2-7, with D maybe TRBD1 (6 bases). CDR3 size: 15 residues. The V gene lost 5 bases and the J gene lost 6 bases, with 20 bases spanning the gap. Germline V gene lookup returns CDR1 SGHTA and CDR2 FQGNSA. The DNA of the CDR3 is TGTGCCAGCAGCGTGCTTGTACAGGGAAGACTCGAGCAGTACTTC. Encoded protein: CASSVLVQGRLEQYF.

CDR3 residues: CASSQDPNYGYTF. CDR3 DNA sequence: TGTGCCAGCAGCCAGGACCCCAACTATGGCTACACCTTC. The rearrangement links TRBV7-6 to TRBJ1-2, with D hard to call. The CDR3 loop spans 13 amino acids. Germline V gene data show CDR1 as SGHVS and CDR2 as FNYEAQ. Trimming took off 5 bases at V and 2 bases at J, with 9 bases between the two ends.